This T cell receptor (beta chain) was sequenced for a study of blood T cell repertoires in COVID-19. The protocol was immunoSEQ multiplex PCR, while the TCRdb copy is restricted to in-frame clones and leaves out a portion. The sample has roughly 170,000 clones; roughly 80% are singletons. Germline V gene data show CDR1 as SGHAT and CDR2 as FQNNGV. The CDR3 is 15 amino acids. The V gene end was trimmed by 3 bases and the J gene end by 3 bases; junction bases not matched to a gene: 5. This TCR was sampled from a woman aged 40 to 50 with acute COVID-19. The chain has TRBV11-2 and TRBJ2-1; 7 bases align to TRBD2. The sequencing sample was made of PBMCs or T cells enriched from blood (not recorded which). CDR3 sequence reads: CASSLAGAFYNEQFF. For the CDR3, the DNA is TGTGCCAGCAGCTTGGCGGGAGCTTTCTACAATGAGCAGTTCTTC. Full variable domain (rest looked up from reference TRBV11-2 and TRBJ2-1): EAGVAQSPRYKIIEKRQSVAFWCNPISGHATLYWYQQILGQGPKLLIQFQNNGVVDDSQLPKDRFSAERLKGVDSTLKIQPAKLEDSAVYLCASSLAGAFYNEQFFGPGTRLTVL.